These 17 T cell receptor beta chains were sequenced from one sample in a study of beta chain features in type 1 diabetes. Study observations and caveats: Shorter TCRB CDR3s, moderately but significantly so, marked every one of the four CD4+ subsets in Type 1 diabetes patients.

No antigens are known for them. The study reverse transcribed the entire isolated RNA, so it sequenced expressed TCRB transcripts. Sequencing used immunoSEQ multiplex PCR; TCRdb keeps in-frame clones, though not all of them. The sample shows some 350,000 clones, around a tenth of them seen only once. Sequencing was performed on central memory CD4+ T cells from blood. These receptors all come from a young man with type 1 diabetes.

The CDR3, as DNA: TGTGCCAGCAGCCGCGGCGGTTCTAGCGGGCCCCCGAGGGAGACCCAGTACTTC. Translation: CASSRGGSSGPPRETQYF. The genes are TRBV7-8 and TRBJ2-5; TRBD2 agrees at 8 bases. This CDR3 has 18 amino acids. Germline assignment: CDR1 SGHVS and CDR2 FQNEAQ. With 5 bases clipped from V and 5 bases from J, the junction kept 19 bases outside the gene matches.

This chain uses TRBV7-6 with TRBJ2-7; D remains ambiguous. The ends were cut back, 1 base at V and 0 bases at J, with 7 bases in the middle. CDR3 size: 14 residues. The germline gives CDR1 SGHVS, CDR2 FNYEAQ. The CDR3 nucleotides are TGTGCCAGCAGCTTAGACCAAACCTCCTACGAGCAGTACTTC. Amino acids: CASSLDQTSYEQYF.

This chain uses TRBV6-1 with TRBJ2-7, with TRBD1 as a possible D gene (6 bases). V dropped 5 bases and J dropped 3 bases, with 11 bases sitting between them. CDR3 length: 13 amino acids. Germline V lookup: CDR1 MNHNS, CDR2 SASEGT. Here the CDR3 reads CASSRTARYEQYF. CDR3 nucleotides: TGTGCCAGCAGTAGGACAGCCCGCTACGAGCAGTACTTC.

Ten or more counts support this clone. Distinct nucleotide sequences in the sample also encode this CDR3. The chain joins TRBV7-9 to TRBJ1-4; 9 bases agree with TRBD1. V lost 5 bases, J lost 5 bases, and 6 bases stayed unmatched. The CDR3 contains 15 residues. Germline CDR1 SEHNR, CDR2 FQNEAQ (reference sequence). The CDR3 sequence is CASSLGQGSNEKLFF. The CDR3 DNA reads as TGTGCCAGCAGCCTGGGACAGGGAAGCAATGAAAAACTGTTTTTT. The variable domain in full, with the rest retrieved from reference TRBV7-9 and TRBJ1-4, is DTGVSQNPRHKITKRGQNVTFRCDPISEHNRLYWYRQTLGQGPEFLTYFQNEAQLEKSRLLSDRFSAERPKGSFSTLEIQRTEQGDSAMYLCASSLGQGSNEKLFFGSGTQLSVL.

The chain combines TRBV15 with TRBJ1-1; D uncertain. This CDR3 has 15 amino acids. The germline CDR1 and CDR2 sequences are LNHNV and YYDKDF (reference sequence). Trimming cost V 1 base and J 1 base, with 10 bases left between them. The CDR3 protein is CATSRAGGGNTEAFF. The CDR3 DNA follows: TGTGCCACCAGCAGAGCCGGAGGAGGGAACACTGAAGCTTTCTTT. Complete variable domain (other parts from reference TRBV15 and TRBJ1-1): DAMVIQNPRYQVTQFGKPVTLSCSQTLNHNVMYWYQQKSSQAPKLLFHYYDKDFNNEADTPDNFQSRRPNTSFCFLDIRSPGLGDTAMYLCATSRAGGGNTEAFFGQGTRLTVV.

This rearrangement joins TRBV5-4 to TRBJ2-1, with D tentatively TRBD2 (6 bases). Germline lookup yields CDR1 SGHNT and CDR2 YYREEE (reference sequence). The CDR3 has 16 amino acids. The V gene lost 1 base and the J gene lost 0 bases, with 11 bases spanning the gap. The CDR3 spells CASSLRAGRSYNEQFF. The CDR3 DNA follows: TGTGCCAGCAGCTTGAGGGCGGGACGCTCCTACAATGAGCAGTTCTTC.

This clone was seen ten or more times. The same CDR3 is also encoded by other DNA sequences in this sample. V usage is TRBV18 and J usage is TRBJ1-5; D gene ambiguous. The germline V gene has CDR1 KGHSH and CDR2 LQKENI. The V and J ends lost 0 bases and 2 bases respectively, with 2 bases between them. The length of the CDR3 is 13 residues. CDR3 protein: CASSPPGNQPQHF. DNA of the CDR3: TGTGCCAGCTCACCACCGGGCAATCAGCCCCAGCATTTT.

This clone rates as medium-sized (0.01 to 0.1%). This specimen includes other DNA sequences encoding the same CDR3. The V gene is TRBV7-9, the J gene TRBJ2-3; D call uncertain. V was pared by 5 bases and J by 2 bases, with 11 bases between. Germline V gene lookup returns CDR1 SEHNR and CDR2 FQNEAQ (reference sequence). The CDR3 runs 14 residues. In DNA, the CDR3 is TGTGCCAGCAGCCGAAACTCCTACACAGATACGCAGTATTTT. It encodes CASSRNSYTDTQYF.

Note on this clone: Other nucleotide sequences in the sample specify the same CDR3. J is TRBJ2-5 and V is TRBV28; D not certain. Germline loops: CDR1 MDHEN, CDR2 SYDVKM. V dropped 6 bases and J dropped 2 bases, with 7 bases sitting between them. CDR3 size: 12 residues. As DNA, the CDR3 is TGTGCCAGCAGCGGAACGCAAGAGACCCAGTACTTC. The encoded protein is CASSGTQETQYF.

V usage is TRBV13 and J usage is TRBJ2-7; D tentatively reads TRBD1 or TRBD2 (6 bases each). Germline V gene data show CDR1 as PRHDT and CDR2 as FYEKMQ (reference sequence). This CDR3 comprises 17 residues. With 4 bases removed from V and 7 bases from J, the gap between germline ends came to 26 bases. The CDR3 sequence is CASSSRRGRGGGSEQYF. As DNA, the CDR3 is TGTGCCAGCAGCTCCCGGCGCGGCAGGGGAGGTGGGAGTGAGCAGTACTTC.

This clone was seen repeatedly, ten times or more. The chain combines TRBV30 with TRBJ2-3; 7 bases line up with TRBD2. CDR1 and CDR2 (germline): GTSNPN, SVGIG (reference sequence). The J segment lost 0 bases and the V segment lost 2 bases, leaving 2 bases of the junction unmatched. This CDR3 is 14 amino acids long. CDR3 region: CAWSPGGSTDTQYF. In nucleotides, the CDR3 is TGTGCCTGGAGTCCGGGGGGAAGCACAGATACGCAGTATTTT.

V usage is TRBV7-3 and J usage is TRBJ1-1; 9 bases map to TRBD1. The V segment lost 3 bases and the J segment 4 bases; nucleotides outside the gene matches: 3. The CDR3 consists of 14 residues. Germline V lookup: CDR1 SGHTA, CDR2 FQGTGA. The CDR3 region has the DNA TGTGCCAGCAGCTTGGGACAGGGAACCACTGAAGCTTTCTTT. Protein sequence: CASSLGQGTTEAFF.

This clone was seen a handful of times. This chain links TRBV7-9 with TRBJ1-4; weak D call: TRBD1 (6 bases). Germline CDR1 SEHNR, CDR2 FQNEAQ (reference sequence). The V and J ends lost 5 bases and 4 bases respectively, with 14 bases between them. The CDR3 runs 15 residues. The CDR3 loop reads CASSGVGTLNEKLFF. CDR3 in DNA: TGTGCCAGCAGCGGCGTGGGGACACTTAATGAAAAACTGTTTTTT.

V and J are TRBV7-9 and TRBJ2-2; D is unclear. Germline CDR1 reads SEHNR; CDR2 reads FQNEAQ (reference sequence). The length of the CDR3 is 16 residues. Deletions cut 5 bases from V and 1 base from J, with 14 bases between. The CDR3 reads CASSHRATENTGELFF. CDR3 nucleotides: TGTGCCAGCAGCCATAGGGCTACCGAGAACACCGGGGAGCTGTTTTTT.

Details on this clone: One junction end disagrees with the germline gene, perhaps due to a read error. The gene calls are TRBV25-1 and TRBJ2-2; TRBD2 agrees at 7 bases. CDR1 is MGHDK and CDR2 is SYGVNS in the germline V gene. The CDR3 is 15 residues long. As DNA, the CDR3 is TGCGCCAGCAGCCAATCCGGGACTACCTGGGGGGAGCTGTTTTTT. The encoded protein is CASSQSGTTWGELFF.

The chain is built from TRBV11-2 and TRBJ2-5; D is ambiguous. Trimming shortened V by 5 bases and J by 5 bases, and 15 bases separated the two germline ends. Germline V gives CDR1 SGHAT, CDR2 FQNNGV. CDR3 size: 14 residues. CDR3 protein: CASSDKIQSETQYF. The CDR3 DNA reads as TGTGCCAGCAGCGATAAGATCCAGAGTGAGACCCAGTACTTC.

CDR3 DNA: TGCGCCAGCAGCCAACCCGCTTTGACTGAAGCTTTCTTT. It codes for CASSQPALTEAFF. The chain uses TRBV4-3 and TRBJ1-1; no reliable D call. Trimming shortened V by 2 bases and J by 5 bases, and 9 bases separated the two germline ends. The CDR3 totals 13 residues. Germline V CDR1 and CDR2: LGHNA, YSLEER.